A single sample gave rise to the 22 T cell receptor beta chains below, sequenced in a study of T cell repertoires in cytomegalovirus infection. A single record per CDR3 protein comes from TCRdb applying MiXCR to the reads. The sample yields 450,000 to 650,000 distinct CDR3 sequences, about 25% seen once. Specimen: PBMCs. Receptor source: a human donor in good health (CMV status not recorded). Some clones in this sample may be carry-over from other donors' samples.

A few counts support this clonotype. The V gene is TRBV15, the J gene TRBJ1-1; D is uncertain. Germline CDR1 and CDR2: LNHNV and YYDKDF (reference sequence). V was shortened by 0 bases and J by 0 bases, with 5 bases between the two germline ends. The CDR3 covers 14 residues. This chain's CDR3 is CATSREGLNTEAFF. As DNA, the CDR3 is TGTGCCACCAGCAGAGAGGGATTGAACACTGAAGCTTTCTTT.

This clonotype has just a few counts. The chain combines TRBV7-9 with TRBJ1-5; no reliable D call. V gave up 2 bases and J gave up 1 base, with 6 bases separating them. Per the germline V gene, CDR1 is SEHNR and CDR2 is FQNEAQ (reference sequence). The CDR3 runs to 14 residues. The CDR3: CASSLSWSNQPQHF. The CDR3 nucleotides are TGTGCCAGCAGCTTAAGTTGGAGCAATCAGCCCCAGCATTTT.

CDR3: CASSPVGGSYNEQFF. In DNA, the CDR3 is TGTGCCAGCAGCCCAGTGGGCGGCTCCTACAATGAGCAGTTCTTC. The V gene is TRBV7-2, the J gene TRBJ2-1; D not resolved. The ends were cut back, 5 bases at V and 0 bases at J, with 11 bases in the middle. Germline V gene sequence: CDR1 SGHTA, CDR2 FQGNSA. CDR3 length equals 15 residues.

The sample holds many counts of this clonotype. This chain links TRBV7-2 with TRBJ2-5; D is undetermined. V gave up 6 bases and J gave up 5 bases, with 10 bases separating them. CDR1 SGHTA and CDR2 FQGNSA come from the germline V gene. This CDR3 has 12 amino acids. CDR3 sequence: CASRYPPETQYF. As DNA, the CDR3 is TGTGCCAGCAGATACCCGCCCGAGACCCAGTACTTC.

This chain uses TRBV4-1 with TRBJ2-3; no definite D call. The V gene's germline CDR1 is MGHRA and CDR2 YSYEKL. The CDR3 has 17 amino acids. The V end lost 4 bases, the J end lost 3 bases, and 20 bases lay between the germline ends. CDR3 amino acids: CASSLINRLHATDTQYF. As DNA, the CDR3 is TGCGCCAGCAGCCTAATTAATAGACTCCACGCTACAGATACGCAGTATTTT.

The chain links TRBV19 to TRBJ1-2; 7 nucleotides line up with TRBD1. The germline CDR1 and CDR2 sequences are LNHDA and SQIVND (reference sequence). The junction had 9 bases not matched to a gene; V was cut back by 2 bases and J by 0 bases. The length of the CDR3 is 17 residues. The CDR3, as DNA: TGTGCCAGTAGTATAACCCTCGGACAGGAGGCTAACTATGGCTACACCTTC. It yields the protein CASSITLGQEANYGYTF.

V is TRBV19 and J is TRBJ1-5; tentatively, D is TRBD1 (5 bases). The CDR3 consists of 18 residues. The germline V gene has CDR1 LNHDA and CDR2 SQIVND (reference sequence). V was shortened by 7 bases and J by 3 bases, with 25 bases between the two germline ends. The CDR3 region has the DNA TGTGCCAGTACTCCTGGTCGCCGGCAGGGCTTCCCCAATCAGCCCCAGCATTTT. Protein: CASTPGRRQGFPNQPQHF.

V and J are TRBV4-3 and TRBJ2-7; TRBD1 aligns across 8 bases. CDR3 size: 13 residues. Germline loops: CDR1 LGHNA, CDR2 YSLEER. V lost 3 bases and J lost 4; bases outside the gene matches: 2. CDR3 amino acids: CASSQRQGYEQYF. The CDR3 DNA reads as TGCGCCAGCAGCCAGCGACAGGGGTACGAGCAGTACTTC.

The chain uses TRBV24-1 and TRBJ2-1; D is uncertain. Germline-derived CDR1 and CDR2 are KGHDR and SFDVKD. The CDR3 contains 13 residues. The V gene lost 2 bases and the J gene lost 2 bases, with 3 bases spanning the gap. The CDR3 here is CATSDSPYNEQFF. CDR3 nucleotides: TGTGCCACCAGTGATTCCCCCTACAATGAGCAGTTCTTC.

The chain has TRBV7-2 and TRBJ2-7; D tentatively reads TRBD1 or TRBD2 (6 bases each). Trimming cost V 0 bases and J 2 bases, with 14 bases left between them. CDR1 and CDR2 from the germline V gene are SGHTA and FQGNSA. This CDR3 has 16 amino acids. The CDR3 coding sequence is TGTGCCAGCAGCTTAGCCGGGGGCGGGCTGGCCTACGAGCAGTACTTC. Translation gives CASSLAGGGLAYEQYF.

V and J are TRBV7-3 and TRBJ2-1; 10 bases are shared with TRBD2. The trim removed 5 bases at V and 5 bases at J, leaving 9 bases unmatched. The germline V gene has CDR1 SGHTA and CDR2 FQGTGA. This CDR3 is built from 16 residues. The CDR3 DNA reads TGTGCCAGCAGCCCCGTCGGACTAGCGGATAACAATGAGCAGTTCTTC. The encoded protein is CASSPVGLADNNEQFF.

This clonotype was recorded a few times. V and J are TRBV7-2 and TRBJ2-4, with 16 bases aligning to TRBD2. The CDR3 extends over 19 amino acids. The V gene end was trimmed by 5 bases and the J gene end by 3 bases; junction bases not matched to a gene: 10. The germline gives CDR1 SGHTA, CDR2 FQGNSA. The CDR3 region has the DNA TGTGCCAGCAGCCAGGGACTAGCGGGGGGGGGGGGGTTCAAAAACATTCAGTACTTC. Translated, it gives CASSQGLAGGGGFKNIQYF.

This chain uses TRBV5-3 with TRBJ2-3; tentatively, D is TRBD1 or TRBD2 (7 bases each). TRBV5-3 is flagged as an ORF with uncertain function. V shed 8 bases and J shed 0 bases, with 16 bases lying between them. This CDR3 is 15 amino acids long. CDR3 sequence reads: CASRGGERSTDTQYF. CDR3 sequence (DNA): TGTGCCAGCAGGGGGGGGGAGCGGAGCACAGATACGCAGTATTTT.

This chain joins TRBV28 and TRBJ1-5; D is possibly TRBD1 (5 bases). The CDR3 covers 14 residues. Germline V gene sequence: CDR1 MDHEN, CDR2 SYDVKM. V lost 6 bases and J lost 7, with 16 bases in between. Here the CDR3 DNA reads TGTGCCAGCAGCTACAGGTCGTTCGGGCAGCCCCAGCATTTT. Translating it yields CASSYRSFGQPQHF.

This clonotype has just a few counts. The chain links TRBV7-6 to TRBJ2-5; 8 nucleotides align to TRBD2. Germline trimming cut 2 bases from V and 4 bases from J; bases unmatched to any gene: 6. The CDR3 length is 15 residues. Germline V gene data show CDR1 as SGHVS and CDR2 as FNYEAQ. The CDR3 DNA reads TGTGCCAGCAGCTTAACCAGCGGGAGAGGAGAGACCCAGTACTTC. Protein sequence: CASSLTSGRGETQYF.

This chain uses TRBV7-8 with TRBJ2-7; 12 positions agree with TRBD2. Losses at the gene ends were 1 base for V and 12 bases for J; bases not matched to a gene: 7. Germline lookup yields CDR1 SGHVS and CDR2 FQNEAQ. This CDR3 is built from 14 residues. The CDR3: CASSLEASGRARYF. The CDR3 nucleotides are TGTGCCAGCAGCTTAGAGGCTAGCGGGAGGGCCCGGTACTTC.

CDR3 protein: CATSRDRQYTQYF. The CDR3 DNA reads as TGTGCCACCAGCAGAGATAGACAATATACGCAGTATTTT. The chain uses TRBV15 and TRBJ2-3; D gene uncertain. The CDR3 contains 13 residues. V was shortened by 0 bases and J by 7 bases, with 8 bases between the two germline ends. From germline, CDR1 is LNHNV and CDR2 YYDKDF (reference sequence).

This chain links TRBV20-1 with TRBJ1-6; a possible D gene is TRBD1 (5 bases). The V gene's germline CDR1 is DFQATT and CDR2 SNEGSKA (reference sequence). The CDR3 is 13 residues long. Trimming cost V 5 bases and J 10 bases, with 15 bases left between them. Here the CDR3 reads CSAGLQVYSPLHF. The DNA for the CDR3 is TGCAGTGCTGGATTACAGGTTTACTCACCCCTCCACTTT.

This clonotype was observed many times. V gene TRBV7-2 combines with J gene TRBJ1-3; D is unclear. Germline CDR1 reads SGHTA; CDR2 reads FQGNSA. Trimming took off 2 bases at V and 2 bases at J, with 13 bases between the two ends. The CDR3 sequence is 16 residues long. DNA for the CDR3: TGTGCCAGCAGCTTAAGGGAGATGGGCACTGGAAACACCATATATTTT. Its translation is CASSLREMGTGNTIYF.

The V gene is TRBV24-1, the J gene TRBJ2-5; 14 nucleotides agree with TRBD2. Germline V gene lookup returns CDR1 KGHDR and CDR2 SFDVKD. CDR3 length: 15 amino acids. J was trimmed by 5 bases and V by 9 bases; bases with no gene match: 7. The CDR3 bases are TGTGCCACCGGGGGGACTAGCGGGAGTGGCGAGACCCAGTACTTC. Residues: CATGGTSGSGETQYF.

The rearrangement uses TRBV28 and TRBJ2-3; D uncertain. Germline CDR1 is MDHEN and CDR2 is SYDVKM. V dropped 5 bases and J dropped 1 base, with 7 bases sitting between them. The CDR3 covers 13 residues. CDR3 nucleotide sequence: TGTGCCAGCAGTAGCGACCGCACAGATACGCAGTATTTT. This gives the protein CASSSDRTDTQYF.

This clonotype was recorded a few times. J is TRBJ2-1 and V is TRBV6-2 or TRBV6-3; D not resolved. This CDR3 region has 13 residues. Germline CDR1 and CDR2: MNHEY and SVGEGT. Deletions cut 5 bases from V and 6 bases from J, with 11 bases between. The chain's CDR3 is CASSHIRRNEQFF. The CDR3 coding sequence is TGTGCCAGCAGTCACATACGCCGCAATGAGCAGTTCTTC.